This T cell receptor (beta chain) was recorded in a study of cytomegalovirus exposure and HLA in healthy donors. V was pared by 5 bases and J by 5 bases, with 14 bases of the junction left unmatched. Germline-derived CDR1 and CDR2 are MNHEY and SMNVEV (reference sequence). This CDR3 spans 17 amino acids. The PCR was carried out with 60 Vbeta primers and 13 Jbeta primers. The table came from immunoSEQ multiplex PCR; TCRdb's copy has only in-frame clones and leaves some out. The table lists around 150,000 clones, around four fifths of them singletons. What was sequenced was PBMCs. This chain joins TRBV27 and TRBJ2-1, with TRBD2 identical over 8 bases. The receptor comes from a man under 40 in good health. This chain's CDR3 is CASSAGRAGAADNEQFF. CDR3 nucleotides: TGTGCCAGCAGTGCGGGGAGAGCGGGAGCGGCCGACAATGAGCAGTTCTTC.